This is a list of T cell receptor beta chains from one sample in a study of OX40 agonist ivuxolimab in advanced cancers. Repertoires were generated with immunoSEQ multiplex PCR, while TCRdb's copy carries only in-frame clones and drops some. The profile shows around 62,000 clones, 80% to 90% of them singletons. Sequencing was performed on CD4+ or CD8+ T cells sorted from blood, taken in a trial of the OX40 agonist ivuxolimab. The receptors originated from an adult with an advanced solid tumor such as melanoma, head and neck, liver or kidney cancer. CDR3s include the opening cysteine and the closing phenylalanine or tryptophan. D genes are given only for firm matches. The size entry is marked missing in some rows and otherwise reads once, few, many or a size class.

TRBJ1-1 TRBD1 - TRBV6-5 CASSYSIQGLASAFF TGTGCCAGCAGTTACTCGATACAGGGGCTGGCCTCAGCTTTCTTT
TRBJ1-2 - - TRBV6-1 CASSEGRVADYGYTF TGTGCCAGCAGTGAAGGCAGGGTTGCCGACTATGGCTACACCTTC
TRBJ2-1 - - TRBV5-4 CASSPENNEQFF TGTGCCAGCAGCCCGGAAAACAATGAGCAGTTCTTC
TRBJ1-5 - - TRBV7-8 CASSKTGMAYRHQPQHF TGTGCCAGCAGCAAAACTGGAATGGCTTACCGGCATCAGCCCCAGCATTTT
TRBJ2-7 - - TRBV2 CASYGTRELTYEQYF TGTGCCAGCTATGGAACTAGGGAGCTTACCTACGAGCAGTACTTC
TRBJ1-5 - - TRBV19 CASKGLGGNSNQPQHF TGTGCCAGTAAGGGCCTAGGGGGGAATAGCAATCAGCCCCAGCATTTT
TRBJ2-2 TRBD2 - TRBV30 CAWEITSGGDANTGELFF TGTGCCTGGGAAATAACTAGCGGGGGAGATGCGAACACCGGGGAGCTGTTTTTT
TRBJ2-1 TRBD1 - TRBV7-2 CASRQGTEQFF TGTGCCAGCAGACAGGGGACTGAGCAGTTCTTC
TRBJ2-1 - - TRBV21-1 CASSNLGERTYNEQFF TGTGCCAGCAGCAACCTCGGAGAGAGAACTTACAATGAGCAGTTCTTC
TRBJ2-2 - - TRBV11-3 CASSLLTASGELFF TGTGCCAGCAGCTTATTGACGGCCTCCGGGGAGCTGTTTTTT
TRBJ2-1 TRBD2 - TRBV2 CASRPGLAGGLGEQFF TGTGCCAGCAGACCGGGACTAGCGGGGGGGCTGGGTGAGCAGTTCTTC
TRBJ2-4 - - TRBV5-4 CASSIGQTGNIQYF TGTGCCAGCAGCATTGGACAGACGGGAAACATTCAGTACTTC
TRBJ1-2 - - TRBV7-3 CASSLNPYPSNYGYTF TGTGCCAGCAGCTTAAATCCCTATCCCTCGAACTATGGCTACACCTTC
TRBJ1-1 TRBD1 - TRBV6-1 CASSVAQGGTEAFF TGTGCCAGCAGTGTTGCACAGGGGGGCACTGAAGCTTTCTTT
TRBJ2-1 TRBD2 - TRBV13 CASSSGLAGVNEQFF TGTGCCAGCAGCTCGGGACTAGCGGGGGTAAATGAGCAGTTCTTC
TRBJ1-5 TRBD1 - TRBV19 CASSRVTGGSNQPQHF TGTGCCAGTAGTAGGGTAACAGGGGGGAGCAATCAGCCCCAGCATTTT
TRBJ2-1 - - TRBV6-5 CASSYLGDNEQFF TGTGCCAGCAGTTACCTGGGTGACAATGAGCAGTTCTTC
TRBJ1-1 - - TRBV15 CATSRDKGQNTEAFF TGTGCCACCAGCAGAGATAAGGGGCAGAACACTGAAGCTTTCTTT
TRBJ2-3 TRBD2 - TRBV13 CASSLKLRRGGSDTQYF TGTGCCAGCAGCTTAAAGTTGCGGCGGGGGGGTTCAGATACGCAGTATTTT
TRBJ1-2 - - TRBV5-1 CASSLAEGSYGYTF TGCGCCAGCAGCTTGGCGGAGGGTTCGTATGGCTACACCTTC
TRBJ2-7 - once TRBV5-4 CASTSSSYEQYF TGTGCCAGCACGTCCAGCTCCTACGAGCAGTACTTC
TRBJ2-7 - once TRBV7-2 CASSLAGRGTEQYF TGTGCCAGCAGCCTAGCAGGACGGGGCACCGAGCAGTACTTC
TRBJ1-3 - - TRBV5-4 CASSRSGNTIYF TGTGCCAGCAGCCGTTCCGGAAACACCATATATTTT
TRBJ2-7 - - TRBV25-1 CASSERENYEQYF TGTGCCAGCAGTGAACGGGAGAACTACGAGCAGTACTTC
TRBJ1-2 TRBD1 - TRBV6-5 CASSPGTVTNYGYTF TGTGCCAGCAGTCCAGGGACAGTCACTAACTATGGCTACACCTTC
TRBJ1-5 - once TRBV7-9 CASSSSGVSNQPQHF TGTGCCAGCAGCAGTTCGGGGGTTAGCAATCAGCCCCAGCATTTT
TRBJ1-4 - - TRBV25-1 CASSEGDRYEKLFF TGTGCCAGCAGTGAGGGGGACCGGTATGAAAAACTGTTTTTT
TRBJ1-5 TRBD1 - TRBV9 CASSVGQGSKPQHF TGTGCCAGCAGCGTGGGACAGGGGTCAAAGCCCCAGCATTTT
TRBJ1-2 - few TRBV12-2 CASRLPRADNYGYTF TGTGCAAGTCGCTTACCCAGGGCGGATAACTATGGCTACACCTTC
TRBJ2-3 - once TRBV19 CASKATGQRYTDTQYF TGTGCCAGTAAGGCAACCGGACAGCGATACACAGATACGCAGTATTTT
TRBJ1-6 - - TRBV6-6 CASRASTGSPLHF TGTGCCAGCAGGGCAAGTACAGGATCACCCCTCCACTTT
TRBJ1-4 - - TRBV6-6 CASGKGGAGLEKLFF TGTGCCAGCGGGAAGGGGGGGGCAGGTCTGGAAAAACTGTTTTTT
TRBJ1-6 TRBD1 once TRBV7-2 CASSSPGQGPNSPLHF TGTGCCAGCAGCTCCCCCGGACAGGGTCCGAATTCACCCCTCCACTTT
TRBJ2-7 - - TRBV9 CASSPEGALPYEQYF TGTGCCAGCAGCCCAGAAGGGGCCCTTCCCTACGAGCAGTACTTC
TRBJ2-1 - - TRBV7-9 CASSSRSSDYNEQFF TGTGCCAGCAGCTCACGCTCGTCGGACTACAATGAGCAGTTCTTC
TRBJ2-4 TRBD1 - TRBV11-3 CASSLAGQVNDIQYF TGTGCCAGCAGCTTAGCCGGACAGGTTAATGACATTCAGTACTTC
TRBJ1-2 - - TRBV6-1 CASSETPRGSYGYTF TGTGCCAGCAGTGAAACTCCCCGGGGGAGCTATGGCTACACCTTC
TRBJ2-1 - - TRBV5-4 CASSLVAAGAYNEQFF TGTGCCAGCAGCTTGGTGGCGGCAGGGGCTTACAATGAGCAGTTCTTC
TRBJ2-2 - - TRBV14 CASSRGTKTTGELFF TGTGCCAGCAGCCGGGGGACAAAAACCACCGGGGAGCTGTTTTTT
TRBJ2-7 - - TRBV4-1 CASSHPLSYEQYF TGCGCCAGCAGCCACCCGCTTAGTTACGAGCAGTACTTC
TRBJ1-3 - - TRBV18 CASSPTRGGNTIYF TGTGCCAGCTCACCAACGAGGGGCGGAAACACCATATATTTT
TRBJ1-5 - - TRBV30 CAWSGRGLNRQPQHF TGTGCCTGGAGTGGACGAGGCCTTAATCGTCAGCCCCAGCATTTT
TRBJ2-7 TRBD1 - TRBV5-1 CASSSKRGQGVSYEQYF TGCGCCAGCAGCTCTAAGCGGGGACAGGGGGTTTCCTACGAGCAGTACTTC
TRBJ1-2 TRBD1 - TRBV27 CASRSRQGRIGGYTF TGTGCCAGCAGGTCCAGACAGGGGCGTATTGGTGGCTACACCTTC
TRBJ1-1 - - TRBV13 CASSKKNTEAFF TGTGCCAGCAGCAAGAAGAACACTGAAGCTTTCTTT
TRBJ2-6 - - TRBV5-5 CASSSGGGANVLTF TGTGCCAGCAGCTCGGGCGGTGGGGCCAACGTCCTGACTTTC
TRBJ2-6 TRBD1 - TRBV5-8 CASSSLGQVGANVLTF TGTGCCAGCAGCTCACTAGGACAGGTGGGGGCCAACGTCCTGACTTTC
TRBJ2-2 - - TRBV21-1 CASFGQAFLGELFF TGTGCCAGCTTCGGACAGGCGTTCCTCGGGGAGCTGTTTTTT
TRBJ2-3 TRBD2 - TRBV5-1 CASSSSGGTSGGDTQYF TGCGCCAGCAGCTCCTCGGGTGGGACTAGCGGGGGAGATACGCAGTATTTT
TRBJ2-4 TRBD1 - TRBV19 CASSIGDRVVGKNIQYF TGTGCCAGTAGTATAGGGGACAGGGTGGTAGGCAAAAACATTCAGTACTTC